The present TCR beta chain was sequenced within a study of cytomegalovirus exposure and HLA in healthy donors. The CDR3 is made up of 17 amino acids. V lost 3 bases, J lost 0 bases, and 3 bases stayed unmatched. CDR1 SGHVS and CDR2 FNYEAQ come from the germline V gene. Primers included in the PCR were 60 Vbeta and 13 Jbeta primers. The authors' processing: Some 11 million of the about 80 million unique TCR beta chains counted in a later analysis were shared. TCRdb's table, derived via immunoSEQ multiplex PCR, lists solely in-frame clones and lacks some. That table gives V, J and clone size, and the DNA gave D and trimming. There are 90,000 or so clones in the sample; around four fifths occur only once, and 9.5% to 13% lies in the top ten. Study-level findings and limits: At a 0.05 false discovery rate, a later analysis found roughly 17,000 TCR beta sequences to be associated with HLA alleles. Links to common viral pathogens appeared, in a later analysis, for several of the most significant clusters. Later analysis identified a missense DCLRE1C variant that was linked to TCR beta V- and J-gene trimming.

Of note for this clone: Its antigen remains unidentified.

Sequencing used PBMCs. The TCR comes from a man aged 25 to 40 in good health and CMV-seropositive. The chain is built from TRBV7-6 and TRBJ1-3; 12 bases align to TRBD1. In DNA form, the CDR3 reads TGTGCCAGCAGCTTGGGACAGGGGGCTAACTCTGGAAACACCATATATTTT. As protein: CASSLGQGANSGNTIYF.